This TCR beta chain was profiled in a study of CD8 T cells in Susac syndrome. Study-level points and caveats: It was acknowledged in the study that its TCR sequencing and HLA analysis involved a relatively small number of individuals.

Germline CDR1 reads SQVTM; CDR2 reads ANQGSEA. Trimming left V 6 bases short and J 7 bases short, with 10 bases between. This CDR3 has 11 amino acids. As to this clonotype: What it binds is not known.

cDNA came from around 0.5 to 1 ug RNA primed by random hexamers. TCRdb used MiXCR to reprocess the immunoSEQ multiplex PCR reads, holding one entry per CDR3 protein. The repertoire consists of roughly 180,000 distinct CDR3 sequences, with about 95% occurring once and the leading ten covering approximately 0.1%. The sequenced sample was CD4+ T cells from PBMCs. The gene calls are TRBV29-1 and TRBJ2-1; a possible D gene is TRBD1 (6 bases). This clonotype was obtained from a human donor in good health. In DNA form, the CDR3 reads TGCAGCGTCACAGGGCCAAATGAGCAGTTCTTC. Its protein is CSVTGPNEQFF.